The present entry profiles one TCR beta chain with its context. This clone was observed once. Its antigen is not yet known. No base quality information exists; no much larger clone differs at one position. To sequence the TCRbeta CDR3 region, genomic DNA was isolated from the sorted cells. The immunoSEQ Assay was used to sequence the TCRbeta CDR3 regions. TCRdb took over this immuneACCESS table, retaining in-frame rearrangements with V and J assigned. Such tables are incomplete; in checked studies, under half of the missing clones stem from an unresolved V gene, and the remainder is unexplained. The sample data list tens of thousands of clones, and around nine tenths of these were observed just once. Together, the top ten hold approximately 0.76% of the sample. These data belong to a study of OX40 agonist ivuxolimab in advanced cancers. Concerning the study at large: Ivuxolimab was a fully human IgG2 agonistic monoclonal antibody targeting the costimulatory receptor OX40 (CD134). Patients were allowed to have had prior anti-PD-1, anti-PD-L1 or anti-CTLA-4 therapy, and 40% of the dose-escalation patients had previously received checkpoint inhibitors. Intravenous ivuxolimab was administered to patients every 2 weeks at six dose levels: 0.01, 0.1, 0.3, 1.5, 3 and 10 mg/kg. Three dose-escalation patients achieved partial responses, one with hepatocellular carcinoma and two with cutaneous melanoma. A male proportion of 82.7% and a mean age of 60 years, ranging from roughly 23 to 79, were recorded for the dose-escalation cohort. Of the roughly 52 dose-escalation patients, hepatocellular carcinoma was present in approximately 20, melanoma in approximately 15, renal cell carcinoma in 9 and head and neck cancer in 9. The monotherapy dose-escalation portion (N ≈ 52 patients) of the phase I ivuxolimab trial is reported in the paper. The purpose of peripheral TCRbeta sequencing was to test whether ivuxolimab changed TCR sequence diversity and led to clonal T-cell expansion.

The research as a whole found: In partial responders in the 0.1-3.0 mg/kg groups, normalized peripheral clonal expansion was found to be among the lowest, especially among CD8+ T cells. Which antigens the clonally expanded peripheral T cells were specific for was not determined. Low levels of normalized T-cell clonal expansion were also seen in some patients who did not respond. After ivuxolimab, more expanded clones were found on average in CD8+ T cells than in CD4+ T cells. At doses of 0.1 to 3.0 mg/kg, clonal expansion of both CD4+ and CD8+ blood T cells was observed from baseline to week 6.

The trial excluded patients who had a history of autoimmune disease or were on systemic immunosuppression. In every dose cohort, peripheral blood was drawn for TCR sequencing at baseline, cycle 4 day 1, and cycle 7 day 1. Samples came from an open-label, multicenter, first-in-human phase I dose-escalation trial of ivuxolimab. Adults with locally advanced or metastatic melanoma, renal cell carcinoma, hepatocellular carcinoma or head and neck squamous cell carcinoma were enrolled in the trial. Before TCR sequencing, CD4+ T cells and CD8+ T cells were sorted from peripheral blood as separate populations. Relative to germline, V is 2 bases shorter and J is 7 bases shorter, with 12 bases between their ends. CDR1 is given as SGHKS and CDR2 as YYEKEE, both from the germline V gene (reference sequence). The CDR3, cysteine through phenylalanine, is 14 amino acids long. The only DNA kept is the CDR3, 42 bases in frame from the first base.

Rearrangement joined TRBV5-5 to TRBJ1-4; the D segment could be TRBD1, given 6 matching bases. The material was CD4+ or CD8+ T cells sorted from blood, obtained in a trial of the OX40 agonist ivuxolimab. This TCR derives from an adult with an advanced solid tumor such as melanoma, head and neck, liver or kidney cancer. The DNA is TGTGCCAGCAGCTTTTACGGGGGCGGTGAAAAACTGTTTTTT. The encoded protein is CASSFYGGGEKLFF.